A selection of T cell receptor beta chains follows, all from one sample in a study of naive and memory T cell subsets. A single record per CDR3 protein comes from TCRdb applying MiXCR to the UMI-ligation and nested PCR reads. Of roughly 83,000 distinct CDR3 sequences in the sample, about 11% are singletons; the top ten hold around 0.13%. Sequencing was performed on naive CD4+ T cells from blood. All receptors derive from a human donor in good health. The CDR3 runs from the conserved cysteine through the conserved F or W. Each record gives: J gene, V gene, D gene, clone size, CDR3 DNA, CDR3 protein. D genes are given only for firm matches. Size is stated for part of the rows, as once, few or many counts, or as a class when the clone is expanded.

TRBJ1-5,TRBV19,.,.,TGTGCCAGTAGGGAAGCAGGGACGGGTAGCAATCAGCCCCAGCATTTT,CASREAGTGSNQPQHF
TRBJ1-4,TRBV6-6,TRBD1,.,TGTGCCAGCAGTTCGGGACAGGGTAGTTACACTAATGAAAAACTGTTTTTT,CASSSGQGSYTNEKLFF
TRBJ1-2,TRBV30,.,.,TGTGCCTGGAGTGTACAGCTTTTAGGGTCGGGGAACTATGGCTACACCTTC,CAWSVQLLGSGNYGYTF
TRBJ2-3,TRBV24-1,TRBD1,few,TGTGCCACCAGTGATACCTACCGGGACAGCACCACAGATACGCAGTATTTT,CATSDTYRDSTTDTQYF
TRBJ1-4,TRBV28,.,few,TGTGCCAGCAGGCCGGGACAAGCCTCGAAACTGTTTTTT,CASRPGQASKLFF
TRBJ1-5,TRBV20-1,.,few,TGCAGTGCTAGTCTGCAGGGAGGCGGGTATAGCAATCAGCCCCAGCATTTT,CSASLQGGGYSNQPQHF
TRBJ2-7,TRBV20-1,.,.,TGCAGTGCTAGGGGGGATAGCTCCTACGAGCAGTACTTC,CSARGDSSYEQYF
TRBJ2-7,TRBV6-2/TRBV6-3,.,.,TGTGCCACCTTAAGAGACAGTCCCCCCTACGAGCAGTACTTC,CATLRDSPPYEQYF
TRBJ2-1,TRBV11-2,.,few,TGTGCCAGCAGCTTAGCGGGTTCGTACAATGAGCAGTTCTTC,CASSLAGSYNEQFF
TRBJ2-1,TRBV20-1,TRBD2,.,TGCAGTGCTCCGACTAGCGGGAGGACGTATGAGCAGTTCTTC,CSAPTSGRTYEQFF
TRBJ1-1,TRBV7-2,.,.,TGTGCCAGCAGCTCGAGGGACCGGAACACTGAAGCTTTCTTT,CASSSRDRNTEAFF
TRBJ2-1,TRBV24-1,TRBD1,many,TGTGCCACCAGTGATGGGACAGACAATGAGCAGTTCTTC,CATSDGTDNEQFF
TRBJ2-5,TRBV19,.,.,TGTGCCAGTAGCCGGGACTCGACAGGACAAGAGACCCAGTACTTC,CASSRDSTGQETQYF
TRBJ1-1,TRBV20-1,.,.,TGCAGTGCTAGTATGGCGATACGGAACACTGAAGCTTTCTTT,CSASMAIRNTEAFF
TRBJ1-1,TRBV6-1,TRBD1,few,TGTGCCTTCCGGGACAGGGGGAAGAACACTGAAGCTTTCTTT,CAFRDRGKNTEAFF
TRBJ2-1,TRBV7-2,TRBD2,.,TGTGCCAGCAGCTATGAGACTAGCGGGGGTAGTGAGCAGTTCTTC,CASSYETSGGSEQFF
TRBJ1-4,TRBV6-2/TRBV6-3,.,.,TGTGCCAGCAATTCCGGACCACCAAATGAAAAACTGTTTTTT,CASNSGPPNEKLFF
TRBJ2-1,TRBV14,.,many,TGTGCCAGCAGCCAAGAGGGGGGATTCGTCCGGACCTACAATGAGCAGTTCTTC,CASSQEGGFVRTYNEQFF
TRBJ1-2,TRBV30,.,.,TGTGCCTGGAGGAAACCAAGGGGCGTCTATGGCTACACCTTC,CAWRKPRGVYGYTF
TRBJ2-1,TRBV2,TRBD1,.,TGTGCCAGCAGTGATCGGGACAGGGGTTACAATGAGCAGTTCTTC,CASSDRDRGYNEQFF
TRBJ2-2,TRBV12-3/TRBV12-4,.,few,TGTGCCAGCAGTTGGGTGGGGTGGAGAACCGGGGAGCTGTTTTTT,CASSWVGWRTGELFF
TRBJ2-7,TRBV6-5,TRBD1,few,TGTGCCAGCAGTAGACAGACAGGGCCCTACGAGCAGTACTTC,CASSRQTGPYEQYF
TRBJ1-1,TRBV18,.,few,TGTGCCAGCCGAACAGGGCGGAACACTGAAGCTTTCTTT,CASRTGRNTEAFF
TRBJ1-3,TRBV19,.,few,TGTGCCAGTACCGTCAGCCACTCTGGAAACACCATATATTTT,CASTVSHSGNTIYF
TRBJ1-1,TRBV12-3/TRBV12-4,.,.,TGTGCCAGCAGTTTAGAAGGGTTTGACACTGAAGCTTTCTTT,CASSLEGFDTEAFF
TRBJ2-1,TRBV29-1,TRBD2,many,TGCAGCGTTGAATTGGCGGGAGGGCCGTACAATGAGCAGTTCTTC,CSVELAGGPYNEQFF
TRBJ1-6,TRBV7-2,.,.,TGTGCCAGCAGCTTAGAAGGGGGACTTCCCAATTCACCCCTCCACTTT,CASSLEGGLPNSPLHF
TRBJ2-7,TRBV3-1,TRBD1,.,TGTGCCAGCAGCCACACCGGGACAGGGATTACCGAGCAGTACTTC,CASSHTGTGITEQYF
TRBJ2-1,TRBV5-4,.,few,TGTGCCAGCAGCCCACAGGGTCAGCGTTACAATGAGCAGTTCTTC,CASSPQGQRYNEQFF
TRBJ2-7,TRBV11-2,.,.,TGTGCCAGCAGCTTAGAGCCGGGGTTTGGCTACGAGCAGTACTTC,CASSLEPGFGYEQYF
TRBJ2-5,TRBV7-2,TRBD1,.,TGTGCCAGCAGCGGGGCCGGGACAGGGATGGAGACCCAGTACTTC,CASSGAGTGMETQYF
TRBJ1-6,TRBV10-3,.,.,TGTGCCATCAGTGAGTCGGGTCGCGGGTCACCCCTCCACTTT,CAISESGRGSPLHF
TRBJ2-1,TRBV12-3/TRBV12-4,.,.,TGTGCCAGCAGCTTAGGACAATCTGTTAAGGTCTTC,CASSLGQSVKVF
TRBJ2-3,TRBV19,TRBD1,many,TGTGCCAGTAACAAATTACCGGGACAGGACACAGATACGCAGTATTTT,CASNKLPGQDTDTQYF
TRBJ1-5,TRBV6-6,.,many,TGTGCCAGCAGGGGTGGCAATCAGCCCCAGCATTTT,CASRGGNQPQHF
TRBJ2-7,TRBV29-1,.,many,TGCAGCGTTCAGGACCCCTACGAGCAGTACTTC,CSVQDPYEQYF
TRBJ2-6,TRBV3-2,.,many,TGTGCCAGCAGCCAGGAGATCGGGACAGGATTCTCTGGGGCCAACGTCCTGACTTTC,CASSQEIGTGFSGANVLTF
TRBJ1-1,TRBV7-2,TRBD1,few,TGTGCCAGCAGCCCAAGAACAGGGGGCAGAGCTTTCTTT,CASSPRTGGRAFF
TRBJ2-7,TRBV6-6,.,many,TGTGCCAGCAGTTCGGTTAGGGGCTTCGAGCAGTACTTC,CASSSVRGFEQYF
TRBJ1-1,TRBV28,.,few,TGTGCCAGCAGCCGACCCACCTCGGGGCGGATATCGGCTTTCTTT,CASSRPTSGRISAFF
TRBJ1-2,TRBV20-1,.,.,TGCAGTGCCTTGGGCCTACCATTTAACTATGGCTACACCTTC,CSALGLPFNYGYTF
TRBJ2-3,TRBV28,.,many,TGTGCCAGCAGTTCCACAGCGCCCAGCACAGATACGCAGTATTTT,CASSSTAPSTDTQYF
TRBJ2-7,TRBV12-3/TRBV12-4,.,.,TGTGCCAGCAGTTTAACGGCCACGGGCGAGCAGTACTTC,CASSLTATGEQYF
TRBJ2-2,TRBV20-1,.,.,TGCAGTGCTAGAGATGGGAGGAGGCTGGGCACCGGGGAGCTGTTTTTT,CSARDGRRLGTGELFF
TRBJ1-1,TRBV20-1,.,few,TGCAGTGCTAGATCAGGGTACACTGAAGCTTTCTTT,CSARSGYTEAFF
TRBJ2-3,TRBV4-3,.,many,TGCGCCAGCAGCCAAACCGGGACACTAGCTGAAGGAGATACGCAGTATTTT,CASSQTGTLAEGDTQYF
TRBJ1-1,TRBV4-3,.,.,TGCGCCAGCAGCCAGCGCCAGATTCCCACTGAAGCTTTCTTT,CASSQRQIPTEAFF
TRBJ1-6,TRBV6-5,TRBD1,.,TGTGCCAGCAGCATACAACCGGGACAGAATTCACCCCTCCACTTT,CASSIQPGQNSPLHF
TRBJ2-2,TRBV6-4,TRBD2,.,TGTGCCAGCAAGCGGGAGGCGAACACCGGGGAGCTGTTTTTT,CASKREANTGELFF
TRBJ2-3,TRBV19,.,many,TGTGCCAGTACCACCGGGGCCACAGATACGCAGTATTTT,CASTTGATDTQYF